Following are 6 T cell receptor beta chains from one sample sequenced in a study of long-term antiretroviral therapy in people with HIV. The assay, immunoSEQ v3.0, was run at survey level. TCRdb's table, derived via immunoSEQ multiplex PCR, lists solely in-frame clones and lacks some. The sample contains around 39,000 clones, about four fifths of which appear only once. Source: unsorted PBMCs, taken 1 year after starting antiretroviral therapy. These receptors were collected from a man between 18 and 29 years old with HIV.

For the CDR3, the DNA is TGTGCCAGTAGTGGACTAGCGGAATACAATGAGCAGTTCTTC. Translation gives CASSGLAEYNEQFF. J is TRBJ2-1 and V is TRBV19; 10 nucleotides line up with TRBD2. Trimming removed 5 bases from V and 4 bases from J; junction bases left unmatched: 2. This CDR3 is 14 amino acids long. Germline values: CDR1 LNHDA, CDR2 SQIVND (reference sequence).

This clone was recorded once. The V call is TRBV9, the J call TRBJ2-3, with 7 bases that match TRBD2. This CDR3 is 19 amino acids long. Trimming removed 4 bases from V and 0 bases from J; junction bases left unmatched: 17. Germline assignment: CDR1 SGDLS and CDR2 YYNGEE. The CDR3 region is CASSQSRLAVDGSTDTQYF. Here the CDR3 DNA reads TGTGCCAGCAGCCAATCCCGGCTAGCGGTAGACGGTAGCACAGATACGCAGTATTTT.

The chain combines TRBV10-3 with TRBJ2-3; D is unresolved. Trimming cost V 6 bases and J 0 bases, with 31 bases left between them. CDR3 length: 21 residues. Germline CDR1 ENHRY, CDR2 SYGVKD. CDR3: CAIRILETPPLSPPSTDTQYF. In DNA, the CDR3 is TGTGCCATCAGGATTCTAGAGACTCCCCCCCTATCCCCGCCTAGCACAGATACGCAGTATTTT.

V gene TRBV5-4 combines with J gene TRBJ2-7; tentatively, D is TRBD1 (6 bases). Trimming removed 1 base at V and 1 base at J, with 18 bases between. Germline V gene data show CDR1 as SGHNT and CDR2 as YYREEE (reference sequence). The CDR3 loop spans 17 amino acids. As DNA, the CDR3 is TGTGCCAGCAGCTTGTCTATCCGGACAGTGGCTTCCTACGAGCAGTACTTC. It is translated as CASSLSIRTVASYEQYF.

DNA of the CDR3: TGTGCCAGCAGCACTCGACGTGCCGGGACTAGCGGAGTCCCGGCCTACAATGAGCAGTTCTTC. This encodes CASSTRRAGTSGVPAYNEQFF. This chain links TRBV7-6 with TRBJ2-1; 11 bases line up with TRBD2. Per germline, CDR1 SGHVS and CDR2 FNYEAQ. The CDR3 length is 21 residues. With V trimmed by 5 bases and J by 2 bases, 20 bases remained unmatched.

This chain connects TRBV27 to TRBJ2-1; D may correspond to TRBD1 or TRBD2 (6 bases each). The germline gives CDR1 MNHEY, CDR2 SMNVEV (reference sequence). CDR3 length equals 14 residues. The V end lost 3 bases, the J end lost 6 bases, and 12 bases lay between the germline ends. The CDR3 DNA reads as TGTGCCAGCAGTTTCCGGGGGCGTTCCAATGAGCAGTTCTTC. Its translation is CASSFRGRSNEQFF.